The 17 T cell receptor beta chains below were found in one sample sequenced in a study of identical twins (dated by TCRdb to the mid-2010s). Receptor libraries were prepared by 5' RACE. TCRdb names Illumina HiSeq 2000 as the instrument used. The raw public data were reprocessed by TCRdb itself: fastp quality trimming at Q25, MiXCR clonotype calling, in-frame beta chains only. Rows matching on CDR3 protein sequence are summarized as one entry with the most common DNA and genes. This sample is represented by 1.5 million to 2 million distinct CDR3 sequences; 25% to 35% of them were singletons. About 0.3% of the sample belongs to the ten largest clones. Sequenced input: cord blood. Receptors originate from a newborn girl in good health.

V gene TRBV5-1 combines with J gene TRBJ2-7, with D perhaps TRBD1 (5 bases). V was cut by 3 bases and J by 7 bases, with 23 bases left in between. The germline gives CDR1 SGHRS, CDR2 YFSETQ. The CDR3 spans 16 residues. The CDR3: CASSWPQGTIYNEQYF. DNA for the CDR3: TGCGCCAGCAGCTGGCCTCAGGGCACCATATACAATGAGCAGTACTTC.

This clonotype was detected only a few times. One end of the junction is discordant with germline, which a read error may explain. The gene calls are TRBV11-2 and TRBJ2-1, with 8 bases aligning to TRBD2. This CDR3 has 14 amino acids. Per the germline V gene, CDR1 is SGHAT and CDR2 is FQNNGV. The CDR3 loop is CTSSSGLAYNEQFF. The CDR3 DNA sequence: TGTACCAGCAGCTCGGGACTAGCCTACAATGAGCAGTTCTTC.

Here the CDR3 reads CASSKGSEAFF. In DNA, the CDR3 is TGTGCCAGCAGCAAAGGCAGTGAAGCTTTCTTT. The chain carries TRBV21-1 and TRBJ1-1. TRBV21-1 has pseudogene status. The CDR3 is 11 amino acids.

Only a few counts were recorded for this clonotype. This chain uses TRBV6-2 or TRBV6-3 with TRBJ2-3; 11 nucleotides line up with TRBD2. With V trimmed by 4 bases and J by 5 bases, 17 bases remained unmatched. CDR1 and CDR2 (germline): MNHEY, SVGEGT. This CDR3 has 19 residues. The chain's CDR3 is CASSFIPASGRISGDTQYF. The CDR3 bases are TGTGCCAGCAGTTTTATTCCGGCTAGCGGGAGGATATCGGGAGATACGCAGTATTTT.

This chain links TRBV5-1 with TRBJ1-1; a possible D gene is TRBD1 (5 bases). The CDR3 has 15 residues. With 1 base removed from V and 1 base from J, the gap between germline ends came to 11 bases. The germline gives CDR1 SGHRS, CDR2 YFSETQ. The CDR3 DNA reads as TGCGCCAGCAGCTTGTTCGGACACGCGAACACTGAAGCTTTCTTT. It yields the protein CASSLFGHANTEAFF.

V is TRBV29-1 and J is TRBJ2-7, with D maybe TRBD1 (7 bases). CDR3 length: 13 amino acids. Trimming removed 6 bases from V and 0 bases from J, with 12 bases in between. The germline V gene encodes CDR1 SQVTM and CDR2 ANQGSEA. The CDR3 loop reads CSVEGAPSYEQYF. The CDR3 DNA follows: TGCAGCGTGGAGGGGGCCCCCTCCTACGAGCAGTACTTC.

CDR3 amino acids: CSARGQRGPTDTQYF. In DNA, the CDR3 is TGCAGTGCTAGAGGCCAGCGGGGACCCACAGATACGCAGTATTTT. The chain recombines TRBV20-1 with TRBJ2-3, with TRBD2 matching 7 bases. Germline V gene data show CDR1 as DFQATT and CDR2 as SNEGSKA (reference sequence). The CDR3 length is 15 residues. V was clipped by 1 base and J by 2 bases; unmatched bases: 6.

The chain has TRBV29-1 and TRBJ1-3; D is undetermined. The V gene lost 0 bases and the J gene lost 9 bases, with 12 bases spanning the gap. The CDR3 has 13 amino acids. CDR1 and CDR2 (germline): SQVTM, ANQGSEA. This chain's CDR3 is CSVEDGPGSTIYF. CDR3 DNA: TGCAGCGTTGAAGACGGCCCGGGGAGCACCATATATTTT.

The chain uses TRBV10-3 and TRBJ1-2, with D maybe TRBD1 (5 bases). This CDR3 has 13 residues. V lost 0 bases, J lost 6 bases, and 8 bases lay in between. CDR1 and CDR2 (germline): ENHRY, SYGVKD. This chain's CDR3 is CAISESTGDGYTF. The DNA of the CDR3 is TGTGCCATCAGTGAGTCAACGGGGGATGGCTACACCTTC.

A note on this clonotype: The junction differs from germline at one of its ends, possibly a read error. This chain links TRBV28 with TRBJ2-1; 7 nucleotides match TRBD1. This CDR3 has 15 amino acids. Looked up from germline, CDR1 is MDHEN and CDR2 is SYDVKM. CDR3 in DNA: TGTGCCAGCTGTTTGGTTGCAGGGGGCTACAATGAGCAGTTCTTC. Amino acid sequence: CASCLVAGGYNEQFF.

This clonotype was recorded only once. The V call is TRBV4-2, the J call TRBJ1-3; possibly TRBD1 for D (6 bases). The V gene's germline CDR1 is LGHNA and CDR2 YNFKEQ. The CDR3 runs 17 residues. V lost 1 base to trimming and J lost 4 bases, with 17 bases between them. CDR3 bases: TGTGCCAGCAGCCAAGGAGGTTGGGGGGCGCAAGGAAACACCATATATTTT. It is translated as CASSQGGWGAQGNTIYF.

This clonotype was counted between two and nine times. The genes are TRBV6-5 and TRBJ2-2, with 14 bases identical to TRBD2. The CDR3 has 21 amino acids. Germline V CDR1 and CDR2: MNHEY, SVGAGI. Losses at the gene ends were 0 bases for V and 7 bases for J; bases not matched to a gene: 16. The CDR3 DNA is TGTGCCAGCAGTTACTCCGGGACAGAGACTAGCGGGAGGGCGAAGAACGGGGAGCTGTTTTTT. It yields the protein CASSYSGTETSGRAKNGELFF.

In nucleotides, the CDR3 is TGTGCCAGCAGCTTGGTAGGGGGACTCCTCTTCCTTGGGGCTTTCTTT. Residues: CASSLVGGLLFLGAFF. This chain links TRBV7-2 with TRBJ1-1; D is possibly TRBD1 (6 bases). This CDR3 has 16 amino acids. CDR1 SGHTA and CDR2 FQGNSA come from the germline V gene. V was shortened by 3 bases and J by 11 bases, with 25 bases between the two germline ends.

The chain is built from TRBV5-1 and TRBJ1-4; D may be TRBD1 (5 bases). The CDR3 consists of 15 residues. Per the germline V gene, CDR1 is SGHRS and CDR2 is YFSETQ. V was cut by 0 bases and J by 3 bases, with 9 bases left in between. In nucleotides, the CDR3 is TGCGCCAGCAGCTTGGATGGGGGTTCTAATGAAAAACTGTTTTTT. Protein product: CASSLDGGSNEKLFF.

V usage is TRBV6-1 and J usage is TRBJ1-5, with D hard to call. This CDR3 region has 13 residues. Germline CDR1 is MNHNS and CDR2 is SASEGT. The ends were cut back, 4 bases at V and 5 bases at J, with 9 bases in the middle. CDR3 residues: CASSVGRDQPQHF. The CDR3, as DNA: TGTGCCAGCAGTGTGGGGAGGGATCAGCCCCAGCATTTT.

This clonotype was found many times. The rearrangement uses TRBV12-3 or TRBV12-4 and TRBJ1-2; D is unresolved. V lost 7 bases, J lost 10 bases, and 4 bases lay in between. CDR3 length: 8 residues. Here the CDR3 reads CASTPYTF. In nucleotides, the CDR3 is TGTGCCAGCACCCCCTACACCTTC.

This chain joins TRBV4-2 and TRBJ1-1; D uncertain. CDR1 is LGHNA, CDR2 YNFKEQ, per germline. The CDR3 runs 15 residues. Trimming pared 1 base from V and 1 base from J, leaving 10 bases between. The CDR3 spells CASSQADQTNTEAFF. DNA for the CDR3: TGTGCCAGCAGCCAAGCGGATCAGACGAACACTGAAGCTTTCTTT.